This T cell receptor (beta chain) was recorded in a study of OX40 agonist ivuxolimab in advanced cancers. The overall study: Three patients got partial responses; one had hepatocellular carcinoma and two had cutaneous melanoma.

Study results and caveats: With doses of 0.1-3.0 mg/kg, partial responders showed among the lowest clonal expansion.

Sequencing was performed with immunoSEQ multiplex PCR; in TCRdb, only in-frame clones are kept and a portion is missing. This table holds more than 80,000 clones, about 90% found once. The table lists this clone with a count of one. Its antigen is still unknown. CDR1 is SGHNT, CDR2 YYREEE, per germline (reference sequence). The CDR3 length is 13 residues. The V and J ends lost 0 bases and 7 bases respectively, with 11 bases between them. At baseline, cycle 4 day 1, and cycle 7 day 1, blood was sampled. The TCR was taken from an adult with an advanced solid tumor such as melanoma, head and neck, liver or kidney cancer. This sequence joins TRBV5-4 and TRBJ2-7, with D possibly being TRBD1 (6 bases). The sample here was CD4+ or CD8+ T cells sorted from blood, taken in a trial of the OX40 agonist ivuxolimab. The CDR3 loop reads CASSLVGAREQYF. In nucleotides, the CDR3 is TGTGCCAGCAGCTTGGTGGGGGCTCGGGAGCAGTACTTC.